Sequencing of this T cell receptor beta chain was carried out in a study of blood T cell repertoires in COVID-19. Assay: immunoSEQ multiplex PCR; the TCRdb copy retains only in-frame clones and omits some. Here the sample spans approximately 230,000 clones, roughly 90% being singletons. The CDR3 has 14 residues. V lost 5 bases, J lost 5 bases, and 15 bases lay in between. CDR1 is MNHEY and CDR2 is SMNVEV in the germline V gene (reference sequence). Allocation to cohorts depended on clinical history reported by the participants. J is TRBJ1-2 and V is TRBV27; tentative D call: TRBD1 (5 bases). The sequencing sample was made of PBMCs or T cells enriched from blood (not recorded which). This receptor was obtained from a young woman who had recovered from COVID-19. The chain's CDR3 is CASSPARQGYGYTF. Written as DNA, the CDR3 is TGTGCCAGCAGTCCCGCAAGGCAGGGTTATGGCTACACCTTC.